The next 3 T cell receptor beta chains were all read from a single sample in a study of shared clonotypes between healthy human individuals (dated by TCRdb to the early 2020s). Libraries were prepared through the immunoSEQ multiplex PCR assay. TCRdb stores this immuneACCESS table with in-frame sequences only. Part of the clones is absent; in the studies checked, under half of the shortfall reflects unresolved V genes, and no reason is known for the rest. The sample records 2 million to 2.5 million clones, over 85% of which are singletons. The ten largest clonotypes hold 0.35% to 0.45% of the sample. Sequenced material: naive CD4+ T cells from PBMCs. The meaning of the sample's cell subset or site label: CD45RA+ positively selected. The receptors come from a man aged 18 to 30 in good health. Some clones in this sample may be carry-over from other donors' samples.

CDR3 in DNA: TGTGCCAGCTCACCAGTGGATAAGAGGGGAGGCACAGATACGCAGTATTTT. Protein sequence: CASSPVDKRGGTDTQYF. V gene TRBV18 combines with J gene TRBJ2-3; either TRBD1 or TRBD2 may fit D (5 bases each). Between the trimmed V and J ends, which lost 2 bases and 1 base, there was a span of 16 bases. The CDR3 consists of 17 residues. Germline-derived CDR1 and CDR2 are KGHSH and LQKENI. Complete variable domain (other parts from reference TRBV18 and TRBJ2-3): NAGVMQNPRHLVRRRGQEARLRCSPMKGHSHVYWYRQLPEEGLKFMVYLQKENIIDESGMPKERFSAEFPKEGPSILRIQQVVRGDSAAYFCASSPVDKRGGTDTQYFGPGTRLTVL.

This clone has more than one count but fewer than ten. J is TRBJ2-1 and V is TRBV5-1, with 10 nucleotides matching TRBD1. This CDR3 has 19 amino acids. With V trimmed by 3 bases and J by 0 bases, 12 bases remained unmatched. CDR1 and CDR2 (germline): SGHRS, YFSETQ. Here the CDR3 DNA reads TGCGCCAGCAGCTCGACCGGGACAGGGGCCCTCATCTCCTACAATGAGCAGTTCTTC. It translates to CASSSTGTGALISYNEQFF.

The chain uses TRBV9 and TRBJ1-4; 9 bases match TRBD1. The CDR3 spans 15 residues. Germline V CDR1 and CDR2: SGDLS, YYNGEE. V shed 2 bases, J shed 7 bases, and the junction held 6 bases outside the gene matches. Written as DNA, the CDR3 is TGTGCCAGCAGCGTGGGAGGGACAGGGATTGAAAAACTGTTTTTT. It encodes CASSVGGTGIEKLFF.